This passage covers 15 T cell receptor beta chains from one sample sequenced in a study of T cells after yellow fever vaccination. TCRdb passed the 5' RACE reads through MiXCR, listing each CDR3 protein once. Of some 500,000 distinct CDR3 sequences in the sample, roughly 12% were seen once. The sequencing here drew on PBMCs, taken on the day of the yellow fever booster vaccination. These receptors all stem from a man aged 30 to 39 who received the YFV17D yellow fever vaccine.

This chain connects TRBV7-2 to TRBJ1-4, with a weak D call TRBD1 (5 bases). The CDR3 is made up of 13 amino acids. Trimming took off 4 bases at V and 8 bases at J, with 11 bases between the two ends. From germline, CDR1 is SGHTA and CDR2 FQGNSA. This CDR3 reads CASSYVGGEKLFF. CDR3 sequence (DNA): TGTGCCAGCAGCTACGTGGGGGGAGAAAAACTGTTTTTT.

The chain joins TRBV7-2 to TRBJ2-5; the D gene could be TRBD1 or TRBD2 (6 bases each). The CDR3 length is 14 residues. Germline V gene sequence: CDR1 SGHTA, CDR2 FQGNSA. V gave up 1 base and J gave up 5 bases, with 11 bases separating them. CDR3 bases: TGTGCCAGCAGCTTAGGGGGGGCCCATGAGACCCAGTACTTC. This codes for CASSLGGAHETQYF.

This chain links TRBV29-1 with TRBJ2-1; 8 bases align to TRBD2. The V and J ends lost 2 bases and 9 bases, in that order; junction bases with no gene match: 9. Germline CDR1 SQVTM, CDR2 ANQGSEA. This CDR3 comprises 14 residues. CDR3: CSVEFSGGNGEQFF. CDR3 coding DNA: TGCAGCGTTGAATTTTCGGGAGGGAACGGTGAGCAGTTCTTC.

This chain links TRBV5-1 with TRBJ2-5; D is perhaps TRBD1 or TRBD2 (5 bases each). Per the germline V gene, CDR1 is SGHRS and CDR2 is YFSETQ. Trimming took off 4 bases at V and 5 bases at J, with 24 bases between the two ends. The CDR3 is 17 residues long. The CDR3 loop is CASSPGRQNNFMETQYF. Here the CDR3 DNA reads TGCGCCAGCAGCCCGGGGAGACAGAATAATTTTATGGAGACCCAGTACTTC.

CDR3 loop: CASSLELVSYEQYF. As DNA, the CDR3 is TGTGCCAGCAGCTTAGAACTAGTTTCCTACGAGCAGTACTTC. J is TRBJ2-7 and V is TRBV7-6; possible D gene TRBD2, 5 bases. CDR1 and CDR2 from the germline V gene are SGHVS and FNYEAQ. V was clipped by 1 base and J by 1 base, with 8 bases between them. This CDR3 region has 14 residues. The whole variable domain, remainder taken from reference TRBV7-6 and TRBJ2-7, is GAGVSQSPRYKVTKRGQDVALRCDPISGHVSLYWYRQALGQGPEFLTYFNYEAQQDKSGLPNDRFSAERPEGSISTLTIQRTEQRDSAMYRCASSLELVSYEQYFGPGTRLTVT.

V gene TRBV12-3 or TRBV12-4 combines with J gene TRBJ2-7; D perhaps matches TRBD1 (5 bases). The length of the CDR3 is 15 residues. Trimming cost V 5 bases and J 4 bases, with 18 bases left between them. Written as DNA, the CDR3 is TGTGCCAGCAGTCAATCAGTAAGGGGCAGGTACGAGCAGTACTTC. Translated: CASSQSVRGRYEQYF.

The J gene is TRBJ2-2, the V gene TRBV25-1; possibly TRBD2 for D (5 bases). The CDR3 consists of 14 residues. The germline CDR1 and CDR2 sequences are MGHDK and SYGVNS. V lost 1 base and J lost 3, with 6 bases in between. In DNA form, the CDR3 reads TGTGCCAGCAGTGAATTGGAGGACACCGGGGAGCTGTTTTTT. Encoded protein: CASSELEDTGELFF.

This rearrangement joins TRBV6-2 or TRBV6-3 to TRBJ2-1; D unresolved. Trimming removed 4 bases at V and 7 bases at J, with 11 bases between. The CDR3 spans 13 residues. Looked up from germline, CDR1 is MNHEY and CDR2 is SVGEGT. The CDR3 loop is CASSFALRNEQFF. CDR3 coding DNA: TGTGCCAGCAGTTTCGCACTCCGGAATGAGCAGTTCTTC.

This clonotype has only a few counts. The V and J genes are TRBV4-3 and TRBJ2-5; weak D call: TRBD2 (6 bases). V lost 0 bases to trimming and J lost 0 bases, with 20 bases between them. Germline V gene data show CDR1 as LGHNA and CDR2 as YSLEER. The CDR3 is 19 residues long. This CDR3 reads CASSQEGHSSGPYQETQYF. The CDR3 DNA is TGCGCCAGCAGCCAAGAGGGCCATAGCAGCGGGCCGTACCAAGAGACCCAGTACTTC.

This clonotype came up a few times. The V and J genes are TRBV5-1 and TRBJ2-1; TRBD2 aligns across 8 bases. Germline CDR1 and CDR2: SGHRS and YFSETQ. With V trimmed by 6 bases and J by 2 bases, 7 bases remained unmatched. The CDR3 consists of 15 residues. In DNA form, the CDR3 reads TGCGCCAGCACCCGGGGGGGAGGCGCCTACAATGAGCAGTTCTTC. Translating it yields CASTRGGGAYNEQFF.

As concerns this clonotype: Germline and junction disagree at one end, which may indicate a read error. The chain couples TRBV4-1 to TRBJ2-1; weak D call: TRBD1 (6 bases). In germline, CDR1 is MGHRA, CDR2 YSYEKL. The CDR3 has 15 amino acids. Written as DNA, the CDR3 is TGCGCCAGAAGCCAAGTCGGGACAACCTACAATGAGCAGTTCTTC. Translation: CARSQVGTTYNEQFF.

CDR3: CASSPRDNSNTEAFF. CDR3 DNA: TGTGCCAGCAGCCCTAGGGATAACTCGAACACTGAAGCTTTCTTT. This chain links TRBV28 with TRBJ1-1; no reliable D call. CDR3 length: 15 amino acids. V lost 6 bases to trimming and J lost 1 base, with 15 bases between them. The germline CDR1 and CDR2 sequences are MDHEN and SYDVKM.

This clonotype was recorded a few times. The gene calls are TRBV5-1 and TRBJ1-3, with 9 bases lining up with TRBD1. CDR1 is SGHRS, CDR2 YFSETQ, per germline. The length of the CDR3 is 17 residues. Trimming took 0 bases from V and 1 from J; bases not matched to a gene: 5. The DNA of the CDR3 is TGCGCCAGCAGCTTGGCCACAGGGGGCGCGTCTGGAAACACCATATATTTT. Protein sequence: CASSLATGGASGNTIYF.

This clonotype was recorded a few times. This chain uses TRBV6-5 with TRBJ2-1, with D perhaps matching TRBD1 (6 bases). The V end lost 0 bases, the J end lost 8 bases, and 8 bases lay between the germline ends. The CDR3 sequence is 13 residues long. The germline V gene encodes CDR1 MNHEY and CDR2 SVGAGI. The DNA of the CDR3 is TGTGCCAGCAGTTACTCAACAGGGTATGAGCAGTTCTTC. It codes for CASSYSTGYEQFF.

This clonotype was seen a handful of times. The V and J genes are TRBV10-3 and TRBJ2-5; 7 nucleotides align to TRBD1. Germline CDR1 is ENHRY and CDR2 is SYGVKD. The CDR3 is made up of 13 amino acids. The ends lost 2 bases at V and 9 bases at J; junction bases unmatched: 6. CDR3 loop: CAISEGQELAQYF. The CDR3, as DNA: TGTGCCATCAGTGAGGGACAGGAATTGGCCCAGTACTTC.